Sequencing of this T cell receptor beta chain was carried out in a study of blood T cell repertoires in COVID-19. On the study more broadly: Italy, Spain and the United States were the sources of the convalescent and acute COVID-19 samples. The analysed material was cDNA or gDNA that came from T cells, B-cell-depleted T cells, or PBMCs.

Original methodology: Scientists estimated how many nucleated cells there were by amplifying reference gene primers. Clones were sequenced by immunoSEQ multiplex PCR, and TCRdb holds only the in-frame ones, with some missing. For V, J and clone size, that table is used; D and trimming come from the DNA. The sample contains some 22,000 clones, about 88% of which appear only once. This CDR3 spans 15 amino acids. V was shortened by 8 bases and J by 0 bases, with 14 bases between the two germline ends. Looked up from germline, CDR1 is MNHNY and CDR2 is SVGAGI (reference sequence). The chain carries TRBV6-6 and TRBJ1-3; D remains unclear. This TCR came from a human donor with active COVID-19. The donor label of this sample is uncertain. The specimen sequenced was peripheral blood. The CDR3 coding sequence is TGTGCCAGCGGTAACGGGGTTCTCTCTGGAAACACCATATATTTT. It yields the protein CASGNGVLSGNTIYF.